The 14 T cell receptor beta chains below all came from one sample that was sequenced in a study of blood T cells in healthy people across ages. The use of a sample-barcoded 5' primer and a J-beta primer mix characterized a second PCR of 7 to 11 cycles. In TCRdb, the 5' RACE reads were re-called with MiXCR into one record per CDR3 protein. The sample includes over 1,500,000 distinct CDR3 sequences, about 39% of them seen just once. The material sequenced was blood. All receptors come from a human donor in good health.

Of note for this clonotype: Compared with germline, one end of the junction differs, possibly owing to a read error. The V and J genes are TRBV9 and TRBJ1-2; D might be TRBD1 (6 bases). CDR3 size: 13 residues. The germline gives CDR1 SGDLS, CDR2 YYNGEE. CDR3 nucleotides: TGTGCCAGCAGCCCCGGGGGGCGAAATGGCAACACCTTC. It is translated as CASSPGGRNGNTF. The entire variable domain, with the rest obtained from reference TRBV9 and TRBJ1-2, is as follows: DSGVTQTPKHLITATGQRVTLRCSPRSGDLSVYWYQQSLDQGLQFLIQYYNGEERAKGNILERFSAQQFPDLHSELNLSSLELGDSALYFCASSPGGRNGNTFGSGTRLTVV.

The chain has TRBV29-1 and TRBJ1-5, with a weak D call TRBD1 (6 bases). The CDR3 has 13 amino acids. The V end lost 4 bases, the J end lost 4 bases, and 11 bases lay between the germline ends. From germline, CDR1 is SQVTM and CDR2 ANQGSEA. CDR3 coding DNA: TGCAGCGTTGCGGACAGAATTAATCAGCCCCAGCATTTT. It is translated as CSVADRINQPQHF.

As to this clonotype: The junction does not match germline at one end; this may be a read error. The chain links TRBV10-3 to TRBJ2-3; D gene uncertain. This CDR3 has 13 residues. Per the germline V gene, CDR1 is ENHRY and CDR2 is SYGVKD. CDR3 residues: CAISESAARTRYF. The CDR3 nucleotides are TGTGCCATCAGTGAGTCGGCAGCTCGTACGCGGTATTTT.

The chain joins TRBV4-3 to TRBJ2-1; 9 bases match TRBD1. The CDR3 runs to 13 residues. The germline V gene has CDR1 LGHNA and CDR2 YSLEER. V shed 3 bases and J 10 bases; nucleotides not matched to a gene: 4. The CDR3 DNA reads TGCGCCAGCAGCCAGGACAGGGGTTCCGAGCAGTTCTTC. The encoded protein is CASSQDRGSEQFF.

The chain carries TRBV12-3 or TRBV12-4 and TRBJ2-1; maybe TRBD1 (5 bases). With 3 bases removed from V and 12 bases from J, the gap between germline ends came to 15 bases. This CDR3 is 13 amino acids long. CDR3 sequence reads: CASSFEWGDGQFF. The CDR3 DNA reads TGTGCCAGCAGTTTTGAGTGGGGCGATGGGCAGTTCTTC.

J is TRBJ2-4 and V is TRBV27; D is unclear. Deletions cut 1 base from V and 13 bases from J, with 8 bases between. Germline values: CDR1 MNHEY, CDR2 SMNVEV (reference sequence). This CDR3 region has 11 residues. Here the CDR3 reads CASSLFGIQYF. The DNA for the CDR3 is TGTGCCAGCAGTTTATTTGGGATACAGTACTTC.

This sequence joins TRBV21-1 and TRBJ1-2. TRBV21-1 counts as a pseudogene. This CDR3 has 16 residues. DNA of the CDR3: TGTGCCAGCAGCAAAGTTAAGGCAGACACCAACTATGGCTACACCTTC. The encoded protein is CASSKVKADTNYGYTF.

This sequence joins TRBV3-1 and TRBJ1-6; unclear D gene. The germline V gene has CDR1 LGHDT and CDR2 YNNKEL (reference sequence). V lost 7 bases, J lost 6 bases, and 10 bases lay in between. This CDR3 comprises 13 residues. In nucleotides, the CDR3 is TGTGCCAGCACCTGGAGGACTAATTCACCCCTCCACTTT. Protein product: CASTWRTNSPLHF.

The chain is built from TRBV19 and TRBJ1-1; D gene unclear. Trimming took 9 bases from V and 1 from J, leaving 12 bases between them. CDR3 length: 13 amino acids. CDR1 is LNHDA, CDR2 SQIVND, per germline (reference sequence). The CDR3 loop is CASRYLGNTEAFF. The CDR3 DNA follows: TGTGCCAGCCGCTATTTGGGGAACACTGAAGCTTTCTTT. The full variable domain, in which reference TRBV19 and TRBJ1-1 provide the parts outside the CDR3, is DGGITQSPKYLFRKEGQNVTLSCEQNLNHDAMYWYRQDPGQGLRLIYYSQIVNDFQKGDIAEGYSVSREKKESFPLTVTSAQKNPTAFYLCASRYLGNTEAFFGQGTRLTVV.

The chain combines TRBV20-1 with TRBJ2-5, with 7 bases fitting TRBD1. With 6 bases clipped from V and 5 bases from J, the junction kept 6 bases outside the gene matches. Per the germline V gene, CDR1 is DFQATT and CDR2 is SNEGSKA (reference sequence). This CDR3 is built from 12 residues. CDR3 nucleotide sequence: TGCAGTGCCTCGACAGGGCGGGAGACCCAGTACTTC. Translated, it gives CSASTGRETQYF.

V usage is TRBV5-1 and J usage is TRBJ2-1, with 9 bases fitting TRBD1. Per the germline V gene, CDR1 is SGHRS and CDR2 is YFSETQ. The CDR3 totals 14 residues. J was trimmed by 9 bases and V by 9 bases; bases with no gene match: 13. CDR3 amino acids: CATGQTGGKSEQFF. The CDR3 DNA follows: TGCGCCACCGGACAGACAGGGGGTAAATCTGAGCAGTTCTTC.

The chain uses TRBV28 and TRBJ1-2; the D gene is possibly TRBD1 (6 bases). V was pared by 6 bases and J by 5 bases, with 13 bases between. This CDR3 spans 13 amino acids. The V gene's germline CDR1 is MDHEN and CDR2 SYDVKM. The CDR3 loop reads CASRRGGGYGYTF. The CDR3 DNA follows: TGTGCCAGCAGGCGGGGGGGCGGGTATGGCTACACCTTC.

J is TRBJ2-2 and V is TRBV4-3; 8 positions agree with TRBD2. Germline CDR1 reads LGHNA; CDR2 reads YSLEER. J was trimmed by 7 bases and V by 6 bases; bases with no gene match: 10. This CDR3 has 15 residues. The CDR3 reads CASRTIAGHLGELFF. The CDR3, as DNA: TGCGCCAGCAGAACGATAGCGGGACACCTCGGGGAGCTGTTTTTT.

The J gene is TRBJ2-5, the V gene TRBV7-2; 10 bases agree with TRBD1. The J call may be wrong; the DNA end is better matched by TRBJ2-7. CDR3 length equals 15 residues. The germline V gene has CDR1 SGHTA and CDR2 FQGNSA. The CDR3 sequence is CASSLVGTGAAEQYF. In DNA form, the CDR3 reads TGTGCCAGCAGCTTAGTGGGGACAGGGGCTGCCGAGCAGTACTTC.